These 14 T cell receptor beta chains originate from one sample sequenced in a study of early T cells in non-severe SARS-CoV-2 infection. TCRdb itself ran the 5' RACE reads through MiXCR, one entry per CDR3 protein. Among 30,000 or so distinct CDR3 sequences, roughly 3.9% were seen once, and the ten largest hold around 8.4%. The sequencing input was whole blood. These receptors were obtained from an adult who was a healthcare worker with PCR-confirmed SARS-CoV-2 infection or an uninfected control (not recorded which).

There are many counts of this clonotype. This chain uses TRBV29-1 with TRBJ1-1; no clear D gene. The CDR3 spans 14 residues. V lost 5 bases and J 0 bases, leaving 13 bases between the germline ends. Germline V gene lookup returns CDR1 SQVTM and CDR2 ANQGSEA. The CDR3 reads CSVLGGRMNTEAFF. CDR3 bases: TGCAGCGTTCTAGGCGGACGGATGAACACTGAAGCTTTCTTT.

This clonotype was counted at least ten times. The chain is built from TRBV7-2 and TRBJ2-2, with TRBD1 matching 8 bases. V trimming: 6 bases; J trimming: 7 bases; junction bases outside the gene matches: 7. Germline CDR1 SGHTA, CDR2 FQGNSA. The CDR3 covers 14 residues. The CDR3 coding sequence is TGTGCCAGCAGACCGGACAGGGTGATCGGGGAGCTGTTTTTT. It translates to CASRPDRVIGELFF.

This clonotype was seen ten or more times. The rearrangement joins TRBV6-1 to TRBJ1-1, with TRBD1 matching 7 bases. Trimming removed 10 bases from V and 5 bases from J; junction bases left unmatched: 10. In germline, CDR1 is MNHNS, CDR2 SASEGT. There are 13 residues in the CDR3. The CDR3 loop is CATEQGPRTEAFF. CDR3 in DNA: TGTGCCACAGAACAGGGGCCGAGGACTGAAGCTTTCTTT.

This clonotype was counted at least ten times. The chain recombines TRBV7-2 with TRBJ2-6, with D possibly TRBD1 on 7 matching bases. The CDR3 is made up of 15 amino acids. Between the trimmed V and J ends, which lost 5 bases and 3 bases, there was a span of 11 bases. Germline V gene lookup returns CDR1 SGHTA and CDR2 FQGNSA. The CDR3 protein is CASSPQGGGANVLTF. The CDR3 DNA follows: TGTGCCAGCAGCCCCCAGGGGGGTGGGGCCAACGTCCTGACTTTC.

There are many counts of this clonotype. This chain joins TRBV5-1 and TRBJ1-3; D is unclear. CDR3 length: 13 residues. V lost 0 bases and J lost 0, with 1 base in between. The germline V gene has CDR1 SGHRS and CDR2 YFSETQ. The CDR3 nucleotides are TGCGCCAGCAGCTTGGCCTCTGGAAACACCATATATTTT. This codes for CASSLASGNTIYF.

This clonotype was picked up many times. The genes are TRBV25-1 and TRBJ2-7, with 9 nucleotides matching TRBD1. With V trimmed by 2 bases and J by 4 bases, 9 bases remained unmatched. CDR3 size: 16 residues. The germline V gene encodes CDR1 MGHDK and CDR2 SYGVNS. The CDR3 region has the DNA TGTGCCAGCAGTGAAGTGGGGACAGGGTCATCATACGAGCAGTACTTC. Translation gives CASSEVGTGSSYEQYF.

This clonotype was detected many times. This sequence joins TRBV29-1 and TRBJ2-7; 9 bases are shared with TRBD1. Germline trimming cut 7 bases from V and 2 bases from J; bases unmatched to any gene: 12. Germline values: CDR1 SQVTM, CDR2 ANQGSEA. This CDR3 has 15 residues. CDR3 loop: CSGQRGTGTTYEQYF. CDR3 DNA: TGCAGCGGACAACGAGGGACAGGGACTACCTACGAGCAGTACTTC.

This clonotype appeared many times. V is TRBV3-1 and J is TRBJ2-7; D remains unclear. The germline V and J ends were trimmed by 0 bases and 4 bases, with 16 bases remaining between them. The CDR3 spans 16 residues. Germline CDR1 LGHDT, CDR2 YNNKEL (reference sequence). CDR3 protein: CASSQDSWSFEYEQYF. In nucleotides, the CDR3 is TGTGCCAGCAGCCAAGATAGCTGGAGCTTCGAGTACGAGCAGTACTTC.

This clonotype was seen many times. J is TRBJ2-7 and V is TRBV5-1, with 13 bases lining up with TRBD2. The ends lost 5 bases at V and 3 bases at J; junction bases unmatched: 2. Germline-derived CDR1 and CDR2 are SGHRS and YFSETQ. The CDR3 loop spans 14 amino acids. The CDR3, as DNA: TGCGCCAGCAGGAGGACTAGCGGGAGCTACGAGCAGTACTTC. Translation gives CASRRTSGSYEQYF. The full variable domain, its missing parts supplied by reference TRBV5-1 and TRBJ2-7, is KAGVTQTPRYLIKTRGQQVTLSCSPISGHRSVSWYQQTPGQGLQFLFEYFSETQRNKGNFPGRFSGRQFSNSRSEMNVSTLELGDSALYLCASRRTSGSYEQYFGPGTRLTVT.

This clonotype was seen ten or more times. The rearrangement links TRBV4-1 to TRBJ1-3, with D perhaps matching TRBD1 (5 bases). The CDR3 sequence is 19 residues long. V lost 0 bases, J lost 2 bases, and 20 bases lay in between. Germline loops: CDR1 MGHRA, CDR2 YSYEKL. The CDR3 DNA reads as TGCGCCAGCAGCCAAGAGGGGGGTTCCCGATTGGTTCCTGGAAACACCATATATTTT. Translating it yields CASSQEGGSRLVPGNTIYF.

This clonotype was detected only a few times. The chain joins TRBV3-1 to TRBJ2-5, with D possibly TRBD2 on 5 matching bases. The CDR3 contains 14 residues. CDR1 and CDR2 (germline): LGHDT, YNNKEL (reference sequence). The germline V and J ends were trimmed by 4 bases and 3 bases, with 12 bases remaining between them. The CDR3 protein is CASSPWTGKETQYF. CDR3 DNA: TGTGCCAGCAGCCCTTGGACTGGGAAAGAGACCCAGTACTTC.

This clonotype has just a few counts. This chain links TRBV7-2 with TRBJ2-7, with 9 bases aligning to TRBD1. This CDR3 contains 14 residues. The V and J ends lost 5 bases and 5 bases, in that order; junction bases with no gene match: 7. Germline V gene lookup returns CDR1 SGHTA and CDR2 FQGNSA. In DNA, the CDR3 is TGTGCCAGCAGCCACCGACAGGGGGTCAACGAGCAGTACTTC. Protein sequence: CASSHRQGVNEQYF.

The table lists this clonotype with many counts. The CDR3 is CASSRTLRDSLMNTEAFF. The CDR3, as DNA: TGTGCCAGCAGCCGCACTCTCCGGGACAGTCTCATGAACACTGAAGCTTTCTTT. The rearrangement joins TRBV7-8 to TRBJ1-1, with 7 bases fitting TRBD1. From germline, CDR1 is SGHVS and CDR2 FQNEAQ. V lost 5 bases, J lost 0 bases, and 15 bases stayed unmatched. The CDR3 totals 18 residues.

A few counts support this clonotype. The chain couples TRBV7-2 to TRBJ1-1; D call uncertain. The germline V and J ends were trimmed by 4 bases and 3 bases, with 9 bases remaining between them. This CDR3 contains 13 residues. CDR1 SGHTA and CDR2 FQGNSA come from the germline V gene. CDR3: CASSSGPYTEAFF. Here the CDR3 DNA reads TGTGCCAGCAGCTCCGGGCCATACACTGAAGCTTTCTTT.